The 18 T cell receptor beta chains below were found in one sample sequenced in a study of shared clonotypes between healthy human individuals. This table comes from immunoSEQ multiplex PCR, and its TCRdb copy is limited to in-frame clones, with some not included. The sample comprises about 2.1 million clones, 93% of which are singletons, and about 1.6% rests with the top ten. Positively selected for CCR7, the CD45RO-negative cells used as naive CD8 cells excluded terminally differentiated effector memory CD45RA+ cells. Material for sequencing was naive CD8+ T cells from PBMCs. Receptors were obtained from a man aged 18 to 35 in good health. Some clones in this sample may be carry-over from other donors' samples.

This clone has only a few counts. V usage is TRBV29-1 and J usage is TRBJ1-1; 8 bases align to TRBD1. The V segment lost 4 bases and the J segment 3 bases; nucleotides outside the gene matches: 4. This CDR3 comprises 13 residues. In germline, CDR1 is SQVTM, CDR2 ANQGSEA. In DNA form, the CDR3 reads TGCAGCGTTGTGACAGGGGCTTACACTGAAGCTTTCTTT. Translation gives CSVVTGAYTEAFF.

This clone was counted a few times. V and J are TRBV10-3 and TRBJ1-1, with TRBD1 identical over 7 bases. V shed 2 bases and J 4 bases; nucleotides not matched to a gene: 1. The CDR3 runs to 13 residues. CDR1 and CDR2 from the germline V gene are ENHRY and SYGVKD. CDR3 loop: CAISEPGGTEAFF. DNA for the CDR3: TGTGCCATCAGTGAGCCAGGGGGCACTGAAGCTTTCTTT.

This chain uses TRBV28 with TRBJ1-1, with 8 bases that match TRBD1. The CDR3 runs to 14 residues. Germline values: CDR1 MDHEN, CDR2 SYDVKM. Trimming at V came to 6 bases and at J to 0 bases, leaving 3 bases not matched to a gene. The DNA for the CDR3 is TGTGCCAGCAGCCGGGACAGGATGAACACTGAAGCTTTCTTT. This encodes CASSRDRMNTEAFF.

The chain carries TRBV28 and TRBJ2-5; D might be TRBD1 or TRBD2, each matching 5 bases. Germline lookup yields CDR1 MDHEN and CDR2 SYDVKM. CDR3 length: 15 residues. The V end was cut by 3 bases, the J end by 5 bases, with 16 bases between. CDR3 nucleotides: TGTGCCAGCAGTTTTGTAGGAGCCGAGGGGGAGACCCAGTACTTC. Translation: CASSFVGAEGETQYF. The complete variable domain, with remaining parts taken from reference TRBV28 and TRBJ2-5, reads DVKVTQSSRYLVKRTGEKVFLECVQDMDHENMFWYRQDPGLGLRLIYFSYDVKMKEKGDIPEGYSVSREKKERFSLILESASTNQTSMYLCASSFVGAEGETQYFGPGTRLLVL.

This clone was seen just once. The chain couples TRBV6-1 to TRBJ2-1; the D gene is possibly TRBD1 (5 bases). The germline V gene encodes CDR1 MNHNS and CDR2 SASEGT. The CDR3 contains 17 residues. V lost 1 base and J 0 bases, leaving 13 bases between the germline ends. CDR3 amino acids: CASSEETRTLSYNEQFF. The DNA of the CDR3 is TGTGCCAGCAGTGAAGAGACCAGGACACTCTCCTACAATGAGCAGTTCTTC.

The chain has TRBV27 and TRBJ2-2, with no clear D. Trimming removed 6 bases from V and 5 bases from J, with 10 bases in between. The CDR3 is made up of 13 amino acids. The germline V gene encodes CDR1 MNHEY and CDR2 SMNVEV (reference sequence). This CDR3 is CASRYPETGELFF. As DNA, the CDR3 is TGTGCCAGCAGATACCCCGAAACCGGGGAGCTGTTTTTT.

The CDR3 loop is CASSQEGPGSEQETQYF. CDR3 in DNA: TGCGCCAGCAGCCAAGAAGGCCCCGGGTCGGAGCAAGAGACCCAGTACTTC. The chain employs TRBV4-1 and TRBJ2-5; D gene ambiguous. Per the germline V gene, CDR1 is MGHRA and CDR2 is YSYEKL. Trimming removed 0 bases from V and 2 bases from J, with 16 bases in between. The CDR3 consists of 17 residues.

The CDR3 DNA reads as TGCGCCAGCAGTGATGCGGGAGTTAGAGAGACCCAGTACTTC. As protein: CASSDAGVRETQYF. The rearrangement uses TRBV10-2 and TRBJ2-5; 7 bases line up with TRBD2. Trimming took 3 bases from V and 4 from J; bases not matched to a gene: 5. The CDR3 has 14 residues. CDR1 is WSHSY, CDR2 SAAADI, per germline.

This sequence joins TRBV7-3 and TRBJ2-3, with D perhaps TRBD1 or TRBD2 (5 bases each). The CDR3 spans 15 residues. The V gene lost 1 base and the J gene lost 6 bases, with 14 bases spanning the gap. Germline assignment: CDR1 SGHTA and CDR2 FQGTGA. DNA of the CDR3: TGTGCCAGCAGCTTAAGCGAGAGCTGGGGGGATACGCAGTATTTT. Its protein product is CASSLSESWGDTQYF.

This clone was detected once. The genes are TRBV27 and TRBJ2-7; D might be TRBD1 or TRBD2, each matching 6 bases. This CDR3 region has 13 residues. Germline V gives CDR1 MNHEY, CDR2 SMNVEV (reference sequence). V shed 5 bases and J shed 4 bases, with 12 bases lying between them. CDR3 region: CASSVGGPYEQYF. The CDR3 DNA follows: TGTGCCAGCAGTGTAGGGGGGCCTTACGAGCAGTACTTC.

This clone was detected once. The V and J genes are TRBV5-6 and TRBJ1-1; no clear D gene. The CDR3 runs to 13 residues. Looked up from germline, CDR1 is SGHDT and CDR2 is YYEEEE. The V and J ends lost 4 bases and 1 base respectively, with 8 bases between them. CDR3 DNA: TGTGCCAGCAGCCAGACGGAGAACACTGAAGCTTTCTTT. The encoded protein is CASSQTENTEAFF. Drawing the rest from reference TRBV5-6 and TRBJ1-1, the complete variable domain is DAGVTQSPTHLIKTRGQQVTLRCSPKSGHDTVSWYQQALGQGPQFIFQYYEEEERQRGNFPDRFSGHQFPNYSSELNVNALLLGDSALYLCASSQTENTEAFFGQGTRLTVV.

The J gene is TRBJ1-5, the V gene TRBV7-8; 10 bases line up with TRBD1. The germline CDR1 and CDR2 sequences are SGHVS and FQNEAQ. The V gene end was trimmed by 5 bases and the J gene end by 6 bases; junction bases not matched to a gene: 13. The CDR3 is made up of 17 amino acids. Written as DNA, the CDR3 is TGTGCCAGCAGCCCCGGGACAGGGGTCCCAGGGGGTCAGCCCCAGCATTTT. Encoded protein: CASSPGTGVPGGQPQHF. Variable domain in full (rest from reference TRBV7-8 and TRBJ1-5): GAGVSQSPRYKVAKRGQDVALRCDPISGHVSLFWYQQALGQGPEFLTYFQNEAQLDKSGLPSDRFFAERPEGSVSTLKIQRTQQEDSAVYLCASSPGTGVPGGQPQHFGDGTRLSIL.

The chain uses TRBV30 and TRBJ1-2; a weak D match, TRBD1 (5 bases). Trimming cost V 5 bases and J 4 bases, with 14 bases left between them. Germline values: CDR1 GTSNPN, CDR2 SVGIG (reference sequence). The CDR3 runs 13 residues. This chain's CDR3 is CAWGGAAGYGYTF. The CDR3 region has the DNA TGTGCCTGGGGGGGTGCCGCGGGCTATGGCTACACCTTC.

V gene TRBV5-1 combines with J gene TRBJ2-1; maybe TRBD1 (5 bases). This CDR3 is 13 amino acids long. CDR1 is SGHRS and CDR2 is YFSETQ in the germline V gene. The V and J ends lost 4 bases and 8 bases respectively, with 13 bases between them. Here the CDR3 reads CASSPGYKDEQFF. The CDR3 DNA sequence: TGCGCCAGCAGCCCAGGGTACAAGGATGAGCAGTTCTTC.

This clone occurred once. The rearrangement links TRBV9 to TRBJ2-7; 7 bases map to TRBD1. The CDR3 consists of 13 residues. Losses at the gene ends were 0 bases for V and 5 bases for J; bases not matched to a gene: 2. Germline lookup yields CDR1 SGDLS and CDR2 YYNGEE. CDR3 coding DNA: TGTGCCAGCAGCGTAGAGGGGGCGGACGAGCAGTACTTC. Translated: CASSVEGADEQYF.

J is TRBJ2-7 and V is TRBV27; D may be TRBD1 (6 bases). From germline, CDR1 is MNHEY and CDR2 SMNVEV (reference sequence). CDR3 length: 15 amino acids. Between the trimmed V and J ends, which lost 5 bases and 3 bases, there was a span of 17 bases. CDR3 sequence: CASSQKGDRSYEQYF. The CDR3, as DNA: TGTGCCAGCAGTCAGAAGGGGGATAGGAGCTACGAGCAGTACTTC.

This clone has just one count. The chain joins TRBV6-4 to TRBJ2-4; 8 nucleotides agree with TRBD2. This CDR3 region has 16 residues. The ends lost 3 bases at V and 4 bases at J; junction bases unmatched: 8. From germline, CDR1 is MRHNA and CDR2 SNTAGT. Here the CDR3 reads CASSERAGVVKNIQYF. CDR3 sequence (DNA): TGTGCCAGCAGTGAAAGAGCGGGAGTAGTAAAAAACATTCAGTACTTC.

This chain uses TRBV28 with TRBJ2-2; D may be TRBD2 (6 bases). The CDR3 extends over 17 amino acids. Germline V lookup: CDR1 MDHEN, CDR2 SYDVKM. The V end lost 5 bases, the J end lost 5 bases, and 21 bases lay between the germline ends. The CDR3 here is CASSLQRSGRQTGELFF. As DNA, the CDR3 is TGTGCCAGCAGTCTCCAACGTAGCGGACGACAAACCGGGGAGCTGTTTTTT.